Below, 9 T cell receptor beta chains from the same sample are listed, as sequenced in a study of CD8+CD57+ T cells in acquired aplastic anemia. By flow cytometry, patients selected for sequencing had shown an expansion of CD8+CD57+ cells. CDR3 and TCR beta VDJ profiling relied on genomic DNA as the template. Using its own MiXCR run on the reads, TCRdb lists one record per CDR3 protein. The repertoire holds about 150,000 distinct CDR3 sequences, with just over 50% as singletons. The sequencing sample was made of sorted CD4+, CD8+, or CD8+CD57+ T cells (not recorded which) from PBMCs. Every receptor here comes from a human donor with aplastic anemia.

As concerns this clonotype: The CDR3 ends on some other residue instead of the conserved phenylalanine or tryptophan, so this is likely a read error. The chain joins TRBV15 to TRBJ1-5, with TRBD1 matching over 7 bases. This CDR3 region has 17 residues. V was clipped by 3 bases and J by 6 bases; unmatched bases: 14. Germline assignment: CDR1 LNHNV and CDR2 YYDKDF (reference sequence). CDR3 bases: TGTGCCACCAGCAGCGGACAGGTTGGATTTAAGGGTCAGCCCCAGCATCTG. Translation gives CATSSGQVGFKGQPQHL.

This clonotype was detected ten times or more. V gene TRBV5-6 combines with J gene TRBJ1-2, with a possible D match to TRBD1 (6 bases). CDR1 and CDR2 from the germline V gene are SGHDT and YYEEEE. The CDR3 spans 13 residues. The V end lost 0 bases, the J end lost 7 bases, and 10 bases lay between the germline ends. This CDR3 is CASSLAGGAGYTF. The CDR3 DNA is TGTGCCAGCAGCTTGGCCGGGGGGGCTGGCTACACCTTC.

J is TRBJ2-2 and V is TRBV2, with TRBD1 identical over 8 bases. V was pared by 8 bases and J by 7 bases, with 6 bases of the junction left unmatched. This CDR3 is built from 13 residues. Germline V gene sequence: CDR1 SNHLY, CDR2 FYNNEI. Here the CDR3 reads CASGDRCIGELFF. The DNA of the CDR3 is TGTGCCAGCGGGGACAGGTGTATCGGGGAGCTGTTTTTT.

The sample holds one count of this clonotype. The chain combines TRBV12-3 or TRBV12-4 with TRBJ1-6; D not certain. CDR3 length: 11 amino acids. Trimming cost V 6 bases and J 13 bases, with 10 bases left between them. The CDR3 DNA follows: TGTGCCAGCAGCTTGGGTAGGCCCCTCCACTTT. This sequence encodes CASSLGRPLHF.

In this sample, this clonotype turned up many times. The chain combines TRBV20-1 with TRBJ2-3, with 11 bases aligning to TRBD2. The CDR3 is made up of 15 amino acids. V lost 3 bases to trimming and J lost 4 bases; unmatched junction nucleotides: 6. CDR1 is DFQATT and CDR2 is SNEGSKA in the germline V gene (reference sequence). The CDR3 protein is CSARSTSGDSDTQYF. The CDR3 DNA sequence: TGCAGTGCTAGGTCGACTAGCGGGGATTCAGATACGCAGTATTTT.

The chain recombines TRBV10-3 with TRBJ1-1, with D hard to call. With 0 bases removed from V and 6 bases from J, the gap between germline ends came to 8 bases. The length of the CDR3 is 13 residues. Germline V gene data show CDR1 as ENHRY and CDR2 as SYGVKD. The CDR3 loop is CAISESRASEAFF. The CDR3 DNA reads as TGTGCCATCAGTGAGTCGAGGGCGTCTGAAGCTTTCTTT.

This clonotype was found a few times. This chain connects TRBV24-1 to TRBJ1-5, with D perhaps TRBD1 (6 bases). This CDR3 comprises 14 residues. The germline gives CDR1 KGHDR, CDR2 SFDVKD. V lost 3 bases to trimming and J lost 5 bases, with 10 bases between them. The CDR3 spells CATSDLDSDQPQHF. The DNA of the CDR3 is TGTGCCACCAGTGATCTGGACAGCGATCAGCCCCAGCATTTT.

The sample holds a few counts of this clonotype. This chain uses TRBV2 with TRBJ2-3; D is perhaps TRBD1 (6 bases). The CDR3 extends over 14 amino acids. Germline V gene lookup returns CDR1 SNHLY and CDR2 FYNNEI. V was trimmed by 6 bases and J by 0 bases, leaving 10 bases between them. The CDR3 loop reads CASRKDSSTDTQYF. The CDR3, as DNA: TGTGCCAGCAGGAAGGACAGTAGCACAGATACGCAGTATTTT.

The chain recombines TRBV29-1 with TRBJ2-7; unclear D gene. Germline-derived CDR1 and CDR2 are SQVTM and ANQGSEA. V dropped 4 bases and J dropped 1 base, with 8 bases sitting between them. The CDR3 has 12 residues. The CDR3 DNA is TGCAGCGTTGTTGGTGGTTCCTACGAGCAGTACTTC. Translated, it gives CSVVGGSYEQYF.